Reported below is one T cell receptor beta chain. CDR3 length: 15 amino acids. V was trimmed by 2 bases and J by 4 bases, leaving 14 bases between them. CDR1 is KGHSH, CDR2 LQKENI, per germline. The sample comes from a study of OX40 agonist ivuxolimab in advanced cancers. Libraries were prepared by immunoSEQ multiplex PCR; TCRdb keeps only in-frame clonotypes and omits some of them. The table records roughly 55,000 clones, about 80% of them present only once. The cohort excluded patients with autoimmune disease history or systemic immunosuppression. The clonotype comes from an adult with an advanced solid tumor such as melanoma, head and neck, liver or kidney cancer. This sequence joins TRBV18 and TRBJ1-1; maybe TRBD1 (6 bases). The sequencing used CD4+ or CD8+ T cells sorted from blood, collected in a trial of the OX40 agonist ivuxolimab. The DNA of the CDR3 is TGTGCCAGCTCACCAATTTCGGGGGGCGGCACTGAAGCTTTCTTT. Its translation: CASSPISGGGTEAFF. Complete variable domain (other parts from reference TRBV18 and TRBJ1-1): NAGVMQNPRHLVRRRGQEARLRCSPMKGHSHVYWYRQLPEEGLKFMVYLQKENIIDESGMPKERFSAEFPKEGPSILRIQQVVRGDSAAYFCASSPISGGGTEAFFGQGTRLTVV.